This passage covers 24 T cell receptor beta chains from one sample sequenced in a study of cytomegalovirus exposure and HLA in healthy donors. It was with 60 Vbeta and 13 Jbeta primers that the PCR ran. The method was immunoSEQ multiplex PCR; TCRdb's version includes in-frame clones alone and lacks a portion of them. In the table there are under 200,000 clones, approximately 80% of which are singletons. The source material was PBMCs. The receptors stem from a man aged 18 to 35 in good health and CMV-seropositive.

In this sample, this clone turned up a few times. V gene TRBV6-5 combines with J gene TRBJ2-7; D may be TRBD1 (5 bases). CDR1 is MNHEY, CDR2 SVGAGI, per germline. The CDR3 length is 16 residues. Trimming removed 0 bases at V and 0 bases at J, with 12 bases between. Written as DNA, the CDR3 is TGTGCCAGCAGTTACTCTAGGGGCGGCAGCTCCTACGAGCAGTACTTC. Translation gives CASSYSRGGSSYEQYF.

This clone turned up a few times. The chain has TRBV18 and TRBJ2-7; weak D call: TRBD1 (7 bases). Deletions cut 3 bases from V and 6 bases from J, with 9 bases between. Germline V gene data show CDR1 as KGHSH and CDR2 as LQKENI. The CDR3 contains 12 residues. CDR3 loop: CASSPQGGEQYF. Written as DNA, the CDR3 is TGTGCCAGCTCACCCCAGGGGGGCGAGCAGTACTTC.

The J gene is TRBJ2-5, the V gene TRBV5-6, with a weak D call TRBD2 (5 bases). Germline-derived CDR1 and CDR2 are SGHDT and YYEEEE. The V end was cut by 0 bases, the J end by 5 bases, with 14 bases between. The CDR3 is 15 amino acids. CDR3: CASSLGTWTSETQYF. The CDR3 nucleotides read TGTGCCAGCAGCTTGGGGACCTGGACTTCGGAGACCCAGTACTTC.

V gene TRBV7-6 combines with J gene TRBJ1-4; 7 bases agree with TRBD1. The CDR3 is 18 residues long. The V gene's germline CDR1 is SGHVS and CDR2 FNYEAQ. Trimming at V came to 1 base and at J to 7 bases, leaving 15 bases not matched to a gene. The CDR3 protein is CASSLDDRVLYTGEKLFF. The CDR3 DNA follows: TGTGCCAGCAGCTTAGACGACAGGGTCTTATATACGGGTGAAAAACTGTTTTTT.

This clone was seen just once. The genes are TRBV4-1 and TRBJ1-1; tentative D call: TRBD1 (6 bases). The CDR3 totals 14 residues. V was clipped by 1 base and J by 10 bases, with 16 bases between them. CDR1 and CDR2 from the germline V gene are MGHRA and YSYEKL. In DNA, the CDR3 is TGCGCCAGCAGCCAAGTTGGGGGCGCGGGTGTAGCTTTCTTT. Protein: CASSQVGGAGVAFF.

The genes are TRBV29-1 and TRBJ1-2; D might be TRBD1 (6 bases). The CDR3 is 12 residues long. The V end was cut by 4 bases, the J end by 2 bases, with 8 bases between. Germline CDR1 SQVTM, CDR2 ANQGSEA. The CDR3 here is CSVGDNNYGYTF. CDR3 nucleotides: TGCAGCGTTGGGGACAACAACTATGGCTACACCTTC. The full variable domain, in which reference TRBV29-1 and TRBJ1-2 provide the parts outside the CDR3, is SAVISQKPSRDICQRGTSLTIQCQVDSQVTMMFWYRQQPGQSLTLIATANQGSEATYESGFVIDKFPISRPNLTFSTLTVSNMSPEDSSIYLCSVGDNNYGYTFGSGTRLTVV.

The chain uses TRBV30 and TRBJ1-1; no clear D. The CDR3 has 14 amino acids. V dropped 6 bases and J dropped 0 bases, with 14 bases sitting between them. Germline CDR1 is GTSNPN and CDR2 is SVGIG (reference sequence). The CDR3 DNA reads TGTGCCTGCCAGCGGACCTCGTTGAACACTGAAGCTTTCTTT. This translates into CACQRTSLNTEAFF.

The rearrangement links TRBV7-9 to TRBJ1-1, with 7 bases identical to TRBD1. The CDR3 length is 15 residues. V shed 5 bases and J 0 bases; nucleotides not matched to a gene: 6. CDR1 and CDR2 (germline): SEHNR, FQNEAQ (reference sequence). The CDR3 reads CASSHRQGMNTEAFF. CDR3 bases: TGTGCCAGCAGCCATCGACAGGGCATGAACACTGAAGCTTTCTTT.

J is TRBJ2-3 and V is TRBV19; 7 positions match TRBD2. The CDR3 runs 15 residues. The V gene end was trimmed by 1 base and the J gene end by 2 bases; junction bases not matched to a gene: 3. Per the germline V gene, CDR1 is LNHDA and CDR2 is SQIVND (reference sequence). CDR3 region: CASSIGGGFTDTQYF. CDR3 nucleotides: TGTGCCAGTAGTATAGGGGGGGGTTTCACAGATACGCAGTATTTT.

The gene calls are TRBV6-1 and TRBJ1-1; TRBD1 agrees at 7 bases. Per germline, CDR1 MNHNS and CDR2 SASEGT. The CDR3 extends over 14 amino acids. With V trimmed by 3 bases and J by 4 bases, 5 bases remained unmatched. The CDR3, as DNA: TGTGCCAGCAGTGAGCAACAGGGGACCACTGAAGCTTTCTTT. This codes for CASSEQQGTTEAFF.

The CDR3 sequence is CASSPGQGRTEAFF. DNA of the CDR3: TGTGCCAGCAGCCCAGGACAGGGTAGGACTGAAGCTTTCTTT. This rearrangement joins TRBV5-6 to TRBJ1-1; 8 nucleotides match TRBD1. The germline V gene encodes CDR1 SGHDT and CDR2 YYEEEE. The CDR3 loop spans 14 amino acids. V was clipped by 4 bases and J by 5 bases; unmatched bases: 7.

V usage is TRBV2 and J usage is TRBJ2-5; a weak D match, TRBD2 (5 bases). Trimming left V 3 bases short and J 5 bases short, with 10 bases between. Germline lookup yields CDR1 SNHLY and CDR2 FYNNEI. CDR3 size: 13 residues. The CDR3 loop reads CASSDPPGETQYF. CDR3 sequence (DNA): TGTGCCAGCAGTGACCCCCCGGGGGAGACCCAGTACTTC.

The chain links TRBV7-2 to TRBJ1-2; possible D gene TRBD1, 5 bases. There are 14 residues in the CDR3. CDR1 is SGHTA, CDR2 FQGNSA, per germline. Trimming cost V 3 bases and J 4 bases, with 12 bases left between them. The CDR3 nucleotides are TGTGCCAGCAGCTTTTCCAGGGATGTCTATGGCTACACCTTC. Protein sequence: CASSFSRDVYGYTF.

This clone was seen only once. The gene calls are TRBV5-6 and TRBJ2-1; TRBD2 aligns across 7 bases. The CDR3 covers 16 residues. Germline CDR1 SGHDT, CDR2 YYEEEE. V gave up 2 bases and J gave up 0 bases; unmatched junction bases: 5. Written as DNA, the CDR3 is TGTGCCAGCAGCTTTCGTGGGGGGGACTCCTACAATGAGCAGTTCTTC. As protein: CASSFRGGDSYNEQFF.

The V gene is TRBV29-1, the J gene TRBJ1-2; 10 nucleotides agree with TRBD1. Losses at the gene ends were 7 bases for V and 7 bases for J; bases not matched to a gene: 3. CDR3 size: 11 residues. Germline V gene lookup returns CDR1 SQVTM and CDR2 ANQGSEA. This CDR3 reads CSDRDRGGYTF. CDR3 coding DNA: TGCAGCGACCGGGACAGGGGTGGCTACACCTTC.

This chain uses TRBV5-1 with TRBJ1-1; D is perhaps TRBD1 (6 bases). The V end lost 5 bases, the J end lost 1 base, and 12 bases lay between the germline ends. CDR3 length equals 14 residues. The germline V gene encodes CDR1 SGHRS and CDR2 YFSETQ. This CDR3 is CASRSQGTNTEAFF. For the CDR3, the DNA is TGCGCCAGCAGGTCCCAGGGGACGAACACTGAAGCTTTCTTT. The variable domain in full, completed from reference TRBV5-1 and TRBJ1-1, reads KAGVTQTPRYLIKTRGQQVTLSCSPISGHRSVSWYQQTPGQGLQFLFEYFSETQRNKGNFPGRFSGRQFSNSRSEMNVSTLELGDSALYLCASRSQGTNTEAFFGQGTRLTVV.

A single count supports this clone. The V gene is TRBV7-8, the J gene TRBJ2-7; tentatively, D is TRBD1 (5 bases). Germline V gene data show CDR1 as SGHVS and CDR2 as FQNEAQ. The CDR3 has 16 residues. The ends were cut back, 1 base at V and 3 bases at J, with 16 bases in the middle. CDR3 sequence (DNA): TGTGCCAGCAGCTTAGATCGGCAGGGAATTGTCTACGAGCAGTACTTC. Its protein is CASSLDRQGIVYEQYF.

The table lists this clone with a few counts. The rearrangement uses TRBV14 and TRBJ2-2, with 7 bases aligning to TRBD1. Germline CDR1 SGHDN, CDR2 FVKESK. The CDR3 is 16 amino acids. V lost 1 base to trimming and J lost 3 bases; unmatched junction nucleotides: 5. The CDR3: CASSQVTGYDTGELFF. In DNA form, the CDR3 reads TGTGCCAGCAGCCAAGTGACAGGGTACGACACCGGGGAGCTGTTTTTT.

This clone has just one count. The junction shows a germline mismatch at one end, possibly a read error. This sequence joins TRBV7-9 and TRBJ2-2, with no clear D. The CDR3 sequence is 12 residues long. Per germline, CDR1 SEHNR and CDR2 FQNEAQ (reference sequence). This chain's CDR3 is CSSSLEPGELFF. CDR3 sequence (DNA): TGTTCCAGCAGCTTAGAGCCCGGGGAGCTGTTTTTT.

The chain uses TRBV7-9 and TRBJ2-1; D might be TRBD2 (5 bases). Germline CDR1 and CDR2: SEHNR and FQNEAQ (reference sequence). V lost 2 bases to trimming and J lost 4 bases, with 9 bases between them. The CDR3 consists of 14 residues. CDR3 sequence (DNA): TGTGCCAGCAGCTTAAGCGGAGCTTACAATGAGCAGTTCTTC. It codes for CASSLSGAYNEQFF.

This clone has only a few counts. V gene TRBV4-1 combines with J gene TRBJ1-6; D uncertain. Deletions cut 1 base from V and 0 bases from J, with 10 bases between. CDR1 and CDR2 (germline): MGHRA, YSYEKL. The CDR3 runs to 17 residues. The CDR3 region is CASSQGVGRSYNSPLHF. CDR3 DNA: TGCGCCAGCAGCCAAGGGGTTGGGCGCTCCTATAATTCACCCCTCCACTTT.

This clone was counted only a few times. The chain employs TRBV19 and TRBJ2-2; the D is unclear. CDR1 and CDR2 (germline): LNHDA, SQIVND (reference sequence). The CDR3 consists of 13 residues. Between the trimmed V and J ends, which lost 2 bases and 8 bases, there was a span of 9 bases. The CDR3 sequence is CASSILPRGELFF. CDR3 bases: TGTGCCAGTAGTATACTCCCCAGAGGGGAGCTGTTTTTT.

The chain carries TRBV5-1 and TRBJ2-7; tentatively, D is TRBD2 (5 bases). The germline gives CDR1 SGHRS, CDR2 YFSETQ. The CDR3 totals 16 residues. V gave up 3 bases and J gave up 0 bases, with 16 bases separating them. The CDR3 nucleotides read TGCGCCAGCAGCTCTGGGGTTAGCGCGAGCTCCTACGAGCAGTACTTC. Translation: CASSSGVSASSYEQYF.

The rearrangement joins TRBV6-5 to TRBJ2-1; TRBD2 matches 9 bases. The J segment lost 3 bases and the V segment lost 2 bases, leaving 5 bases of the junction unmatched. CDR3 size: 16 residues. The V gene's germline CDR1 is MNHEY and CDR2 SVGAGI. The CDR3 sequence: CASSYDSGSGYNEQFF. The CDR3 DNA sequence: TGTGCCAGCAGTTACGATAGCGGGAGCGGCTACAATGAGCAGTTCTTC.